These 32 T cell receptor beta chains originate from one sample sequenced in a study of blood T cell repertoires in COVID-19. Here immunoSEQ multiplex PCR was the method, and the copy in TCRdb shows in-frame clones only, minus some. Of 100,000 to 150,000 clones listed, around nine tenths were seen once; the top ten hold around 10%. Sample: peripheral blood. All receptors derive from a woman in her 70s with COVID-19, enrolled during active disease.

The chain joins TRBV2 to TRBJ2-7, with TRBD2 matching 12 bases. V lost 6 bases to trimming and J lost 4 bases; unmatched junction nucleotides: 7. In germline, CDR1 is SNHLY, CDR2 FYNNEI. The CDR3 consists of 15 residues. The CDR3 reads CASRRTSGAIYEQYF. As DNA, the CDR3 is TGTGCCAGCAGAAGGACTAGCGGGGCGATATACGAGCAGTACTTC.

This clone has only a few counts. The genes are TRBV14 and TRBJ2-1; D uncertain. With 6 bases removed from V and 12 bases from J, the gap between germline ends came to 18 bases. In germline, CDR1 is SGHDN, CDR2 FVKESK. The CDR3 covers 13 residues. Here the CDR3 reads CASSPASGLGQFF. The CDR3 DNA reads TGTGCCAGCAGTCCCGCCTCCGGTCTAGGGCAGTTCTTC.

V gene TRBV19 combines with J gene TRBJ1-5; 8 nucleotides line up with TRBD1. The V segment lost 6 bases and the J segment 4 bases; nucleotides outside the gene matches: 8. CDR1 and CDR2 (germline): LNHDA, SQIVND (reference sequence). This CDR3 is built from 15 residues. CDR3 sequence (DNA): TGTGCCAGTAGCCCGGGACAGGTATTTAATCAGCCCCAGCATTTT. Translating it yields CASSPGQVFNQPQHF.

V is TRBV18 and J is TRBJ2-5, with 7 bases identical to TRBD1. The CDR3 spans 14 residues. V trimming: 4 bases; J trimming: 5 bases; junction bases outside the gene matches: 7. Germline CDR1 reads KGHSH; CDR2 reads LQKENI. CDR3 amino acids: CASSHPGQKETQYF. CDR3 nucleotide sequence: TGTGCCAGCTCACACCCGGGACAGAAGGAGACCCAGTACTTC. Combining the CDR3 with reference TRBV18 and TRBJ2-5 gives the whole variable domain NAGVMQNPRHLVRRRGQEARLRCSPMKGHSHVYWYRQLPEEGLKFMVYLQKENIIDESGMPKERFSAEFPKEGPSILRIQQVVRGDSAAYFCASSHPGQKETQYFGPGTRLLVL.

The rearrangement joins TRBV29-1 to TRBJ2-5; the D gene is possibly TRBD1 (7 bases). The CDR3 is 14 amino acids. The V gene's germline CDR1 is SQVTM and CDR2 ANQGSEA. V was shortened by 3 bases and J by 5 bases, with 16 bases between the two germline ends. CDR3 protein: CSVDPTTGRETQYF. The CDR3 DNA follows: TGCAGCGTTGATCCGACGACAGGGAGGGAGACCCAGTACTTC.

CDR3 nucleotides: TGTGCCAGCTCACCACTCGGGACAGGGGGGGGTACTGAAGCTTTCTTT. Its protein product is CASSPLGTGGGTEAFF. The V call is TRBV18, the J call TRBJ1-1; 11 positions agree with TRBD1. CDR3 length: 16 amino acids. Germline CDR1 is KGHSH and CDR2 is LQKENI. V was pared by 1 base and J by 5 bases, with 6 bases of the junction left unmatched.

This chain joins TRBV6-6 and TRBJ2-7; 8 nucleotides align to TRBD2. Germline CDR1 MNHNY, CDR2 SVGAGI (reference sequence). After removal of 0 bases from V and 4 bases from J, the junction contained 8 bases not matched to a gene. The length of the CDR3 is 16 residues. CDR3 sequence (DNA): TGTGCCAGCAGTTACTCGTCCCGGGGGGGCCAATACGAGCAGTACTTC. It specifies CASSYSSRGGQYEQYF.

This clone was seen a handful of times. The gene calls are TRBV20-1 and TRBJ1-1; D remains ambiguous. The V gene lost 0 bases and the J gene lost 6 bases, with 5 bases spanning the gap. Germline lookup yields CDR1 DFQATT and CDR2 SNEGSKA (reference sequence). The CDR3 covers 11 residues. CDR3 protein: CSARDRPEAFF. CDR3 nucleotide sequence: TGCAGTGCTAGAGATCGTCCTGAAGCTTTCTTT.

The J gene is TRBJ1-6, the V gene TRBV11-2; D possibly corresponds to TRBD1 (6 bases). This CDR3 is built from 15 residues. The germline V and J ends were trimmed by 3 bases and 5 bases, with 11 bases remaining between them. Germline CDR1 and CDR2: SGHAT and FQNNGV. CDR3 residues: CASSFTGQNNSPLHF. In DNA form, the CDR3 reads TGTGCCAGCAGCTTTACGGGACAAAATAATTCACCCCTCCACTTT.

The V gene is TRBV7-6, the J gene TRBJ1-5, with D perhaps matching TRBD1 (6 bases). V lost 5 bases and J lost 2, with 10 bases in between. Germline V gene sequence: CDR1 SGHVS, CDR2 FNYEAQ. The CDR3 loop spans 14 amino acids. The CDR3 is CASSQQGGNQPQHF. CDR3 DNA: TGTGCCAGCAGCCAACAGGGAGGCAATCAGCCCCAGCATTTT. Using reference TRBV7-6 and TRBJ1-5 for the parts outside the CDR3, the full variable domain is GAGVSQSPRYKVTKRGQDVALRCDPISGHVSLYWYRQALGQGPEFLTYFNYEAQQDKSGLPNDRFSAERPEGSISTLTIQRTEQRDSAMYRCASSQQGGNQPQHFGDGTRLSIL.

The rearrangement links TRBV5-1 to TRBJ2-3; 7 bases line up with TRBD1. Germline V CDR1 and CDR2: SGHRS, YFSETQ. The CDR3 extends over 14 amino acids. The V segment lost 2 bases and the J segment 5 bases; nucleotides outside the gene matches: 5. CDR3 loop: CASSFLGGIDTQYF. For the CDR3, the DNA is TGCGCCAGCAGCTTTTTAGGGGGCATAGATACGCAGTATTTT. Variable domain in full (rest from reference TRBV5-1 and TRBJ2-3): KAGVTQTPRYLIKTRGQQVTLSCSPISGHRSVSWYQQTPGQGLQFLFEYFSETQRNKGNFPGRFSGRQFSNSRSEMNVSTLELGDSALYLCASSFLGGIDTQYFGPGTRLTVL.

The chain links TRBV6-5 to TRBJ1-5; 10 nucleotides line up with TRBD1. Per the germline V gene, CDR1 is MNHEY and CDR2 is SVGAGI. The CDR3 is made up of 16 amino acids. With V trimmed by 4 bases and J by 4 bases, 7 bases remained unmatched. The CDR3 DNA follows: TGTGCCAGCAGTTTAAAGGGACAGGGGACTAATCAGCCCCAGCATTTT. Amino acids: CASSLKGQGTNQPQHF.

The gene calls are TRBV7-2 and TRBJ1-5; D possibly corresponds to TRBD1 (6 bases). V lost 1 base and J lost 4, with 11 bases in between. The CDR3 sequence is 15 residues long. Germline loops: CDR1 SGHTA, CDR2 FQGNSA. CDR3 in amino acids: CASSLEQGGNQPQHF. The CDR3 bases are TGTGCCAGCAGCTTAGAACAGGGTGGGAATCAGCCCCAGCATTTT. The entire variable domain, with the rest obtained from reference TRBV7-2 and TRBJ1-5, is as follows: GAGVSQSPSNKVTEKGKDVELRCDPISGHTALYWYRQSLGQGLEFLIYFQGNSAPDKSGLPSDRFSAERTGGSVSTLTIQRTQQEDSAVYLCASSLEQGGNQPQHFGDGTRLSIL.

The chain combines TRBV6-5 with TRBJ1-5, with 7 bases aligning to TRBD1. Germline CDR1 is MNHEY and CDR2 is SVGAGI. The V and J ends lost 6 bases and 4 bases, in that order; junction bases with no gene match: 9. The CDR3 contains 15 residues. The CDR3 here is CASRAITGDNQPQHF. The DNA of the CDR3 is TGTGCCAGCAGGGCAATCACAGGGGATAATCAGCCCCAGCATTTT.

This chain links TRBV11-2 with TRBJ2-7; 7 nucleotides line up with TRBD2. The germline CDR1 and CDR2 sequences are SGHAT and FQNNGV. This CDR3 contains 13 residues. The V segment lost 8 bases and the J segment 2 bases; nucleotides outside the gene matches: 6. The chain's CDR3 is CASSIAGTYEQYF. The CDR3 DNA sequence: TGTGCCAGCTCTATAGCGGGTACCTACGAGCAGTACTTC.

V is TRBV7-2 and J is TRBJ1-1; 9 nucleotides line up with TRBD1. J gave up 5 bases and V 5 bases, and 6 bases lay outside the gene matches. The CDR3 runs 14 residues. CDR1 is SGHTA, CDR2 FQGNSA, per germline. This CDR3 reads CASSPRQGGTEAFF. The CDR3 nucleotides read TGTGCCAGCAGCCCGCGACAGGGGGGGACTGAAGCTTTCTTT. Full variable domain (outside the CDR3, taken from reference TRBV7-2 and TRBJ1-1): GAGVSQSPSNKVTEKGKDVELRCDPISGHTALYWYRQSLGQGLEFLIYFQGNSAPDKSGLPSDRFSAERTGGSVSTLTIQRTQQEDSAVYLCASSPRQGGTEAFFGQGTRLTVV.

The rearrangement uses TRBV5-1 and TRBJ2-6, with D tentatively TRBD2 (5 bases). The CDR3 runs 18 residues. V was cut by 0 bases and J by 1 base, with 14 bases left in between. Per germline, CDR1 SGHRS and CDR2 YFSETQ. The CDR3 region has the DNA TGCGCCAGCAGCTTGGCCGGCCAGACTACGTCTGGGGCCAACGTCCTGACTTTC. It translates to CASSLAGQTTSGANVLTF.

This clone appeared a few times. The chain links TRBV28 to TRBJ1-2; D possibly corresponds to TRBD1 (6 bases). V was shortened by 1 base and J by 1 base, with 13 bases between the two germline ends. Germline CDR1 reads MDHEN; CDR2 reads SYDVKM. The CDR3 sequence is 16 residues long. The CDR3 is CASSLYTGGLNYGYTF. The CDR3 DNA reads TGTGCCAGCAGTTTATATACGGGGGGGCTTAACTATGGCTACACCTTC.

The chain carries TRBV2 and TRBJ2-7; 10 nucleotides align to TRBD1. Germline V gene sequence: CDR1 SNHLY, CDR2 FYNNEI. Trimming cost V 3 bases and J 3 bases; bases outside gene matches: 11. The CDR3 covers 17 residues. Here the CDR3 DNA reads TGTGCCAGCAGTGAGGAATACAGCCGGACAGGGGGCTACGAGCAGTACTTC. Translation gives CASSEEYSRTGGYEQYF.

The V call is TRBV9, the J call TRBJ1-6, with D perhaps matching TRBD1 (5 bases). V was cut by 0 bases and J by 6 bases, with 10 bases left in between. The germline gives CDR1 SGDLS, CDR2 YYNGEE. This CDR3 has 15 residues. Here the CDR3 reads CASSVEQGGNSPLHF. The DNA for the CDR3 is TGTGCCAGCAGCGTAGAGCAGGGCGGTAATTCACCCCTCCACTTT.

The CDR3 protein is CASSLWRAGGGGYTF. CDR3 coding DNA: TGTGCCAGCAGCTTGTGGAGGGCCGGCGGGGGAGGCTACACCTTC. V and J are TRBV5-4 and TRBJ1-2, with D perhaps matching TRBD1 (5 bases). Germline V gives CDR1 SGHNT, CDR2 YYREEE (reference sequence). V was trimmed by 1 base and J by 8 bases, leaving 18 bases between them. There are 15 residues in the CDR3.

Only one count was recorded for this clone. V usage is TRBV5-1 and J usage is TRBJ1-2; 10 bases line up with TRBD1. This CDR3 has 16 residues. CDR1 is SGHRS, CDR2 YFSETQ, per germline. The V and J ends lost 4 bases and 0 bases, in that order; junction bases with no gene match: 6. Here the CDR3 DNA reads TGCGCCAGCAGCCCGGGACAGGGGTCCCCTAACTATGGCTACACCTTC. Its protein is CASSPGQGSPNYGYTF. Together with reference TRBV5-1 and TRBJ1-2, the CDR3 gives the full variable domain: KAGVTQTPRYLIKTRGQQVTLSCSPISGHRSVSWYQQTPGQGLQFLFEYFSETQRNKGNFPGRFSGRQFSNSRSEMNVSTLELGDSALYLCASSPGQGSPNYGYTFGSGTRLTVV.

V usage is TRBV6-6 and J usage is TRBJ1-2, with D tentatively TRBD1 (6 bases). The CDR3 length is 14 residues. V shed 5 bases and J shed 0 bases, with 10 bases lying between them. CDR1 and CDR2 from the germline V gene are MNHNY and SVGAGI (reference sequence). CDR3 coding DNA: TGTGCCAGCAGTCAAGGACAGACTAACTATGGCTACACCTTC. As protein: CASSQGQTNYGYTF.

The V and J genes are TRBV9 and TRBJ1-6; D may be TRBD1 (5 bases). The V gene lost 0 bases and the J gene lost 7 bases, with 11 bases spanning the gap. The CDR3 contains 15 residues. Germline V lookup: CDR1 SGDLS, CDR2 YYNGEE. Here the CDR3 DNA reads TGTGCCAGCAGCGTAGAAGGGGCTGGCAATTCACCCCTCCACTTT. It yields the protein CASSVEGAGNSPLHF.

The genes are TRBV3-1 (or the pseudogene TRBV3-2) and TRBJ2-2; TRBD1 matches at 7 bases. The CDR3 extends over 17 amino acids. Germline loops: CDR1 LGHDT, CDR2 YNNKEL (reference sequence). With V trimmed by 5 bases and J by 9 bases, 18 bases remained unmatched. The CDR3: CASSKTLGQERRRELFF. DNA for the CDR3: TGTGCCAGCAGCAAAACGCTCGGACAGGAGAGGCGCCGGGAGCTGTTTTTT.

The CDR3 nucleotides are TGTGCCAGCGAAATAGCGGGGGGCCCAGAGCAGTTCTTC. Encoded protein: CASEIAGGPEQFF. V usage is TRBV12-3 or TRBV12-4 and J usage is TRBJ2-1; 10 bases fit TRBD2. After removal of 8 bases from V and 10 bases from J, the junction contained 8 bases not matched to a gene. CDR3 length: 13 amino acids.

The J gene is TRBJ2-5, the V gene TRBV20-1; D call uncertain. The germline gives CDR1 DFQATT, CDR2 SNEGSKA (reference sequence). This CDR3 has 11 residues. V dropped 6 bases and J dropped 4 bases, with 9 bases sitting between them. DNA for the CDR3: TGCAGTGCCATACTACGAGAGACCCAGTACTTC. Protein: CSAILRETQYF.

This chain connects TRBV3-1 (or the pseudogene TRBV3-2) to TRBJ1-1; D uncertain. Trimming removed 2 bases from V and 12 bases from J, with 19 bases in between. The CDR3 has 14 residues. Germline V gene data show CDR1 as LGHDT and CDR2 as YNNKEL (reference sequence). DNA for the CDR3: TGTGCCAGCAGCCAAAAACACGACAAACCGATGTCTTTCTTT. This codes for CASSQKHDKPMSFF.

The chain links TRBV29-1 to TRBJ2-6; possibly TRBD1 for D (6 bases). V shed 6 bases and J shed 0 bases, with 6 bases lying between them. This CDR3 comprises 13 residues. CDR1 and CDR2 from the germline V gene are SQVTM and ANQGSEA. DNA for the CDR3: TGCAGCGTGACAGGCTCTGGGGCCAACGTCCTGACTTTC. This codes for CSVTGSGANVLTF.

The chain combines TRBV9 with TRBJ2-1, with 16 bases identical to TRBD2. Germline CDR1 and CDR2: SGDLS and YYNGEE. The CDR3 has 16 amino acids. The V and J ends lost 3 bases and 10 bases, in that order; junction bases with no gene match: 7. The CDR3 reads CASSEPPGLAGGEQFF. CDR3 coding DNA: TGTGCCAGCAGCGAACCCCCGGGACTAGCGGGGGGGGAGCAGTTCTTC.

The rearrangement uses TRBV29-1 and TRBJ2-2; D remains unclear. This CDR3 comprises 12 residues. The germline V gene has CDR1 SQVTM and CDR2 ANQGSEA. V lost 4 bases, J lost 1 base, and 4 bases lay in between. In DNA, the CDR3 is TGCAGCGTTGTAAAGAACACCGGGGAGCTGTTTTTT. Its protein product is CSVVKNTGELFF.

The chain couples TRBV6-5 to TRBJ1-1, with D unclear. The CDR3 is 11 residues long. Germline V gene lookup returns CDR1 MNHEY and CDR2 SVGAGI. V was clipped by 6 bases and J by 4 bases, with 6 bases between them. The CDR3 nucleotides read TGTGCCAGCAGATTCCTCACTGAAGCTTTCTTT. This encodes CASRFLTEAFF.